The 26 T cell receptor beta chains listed next were all sequenced from one sample in a study of blood T cell repertoires in COVID-19. The repertoire was sequenced with immunoSEQ multiplex PCR; TCRdb's copy has only in-frame clones and lacks some. Here the sample spans about 40,000 clones, just over 85% being singletons. The source material was peripheral blood. The source of these receptors is a man aged 35 to 55 with active COVID-19.

This clone was recorded only once. The J gene is TRBJ1-1, the V gene TRBV19; D gene uncertain. Trimming pared 7 bases from V and 0 bases from J, leaving 12 bases between. The CDR3 spans 14 residues. Germline V CDR1 and CDR2: LNHDA, SQIVND (reference sequence). The CDR3: CASIQLKMNTEAFF. CDR3 coding DNA: TGTGCCAGTATTCAACTGAAGATGAACACTGAAGCTTTCTTT.

This chain connects TRBV10-3 to TRBJ2-3; the match to TRBD1 covers 8 bases. Trimming took 6 bases from V and 3 from J; bases not matched to a gene: 8. The CDR3 has 15 residues. CDR1 is ENHRY and CDR2 is SYGVKD in the germline V gene. This CDR3 reads CAIRDRVQGTDTQYF. Here the CDR3 DNA reads TGTGCCATCAGGGACAGGGTACAGGGGACAGATACGCAGTATTTT.

The CDR3 is CASSEPQGKGANVLTF. The CDR3, as DNA: TGTGCCAGCAGTGAACCCCAGGGTAAGGGGGCCAACGTCCTGACTTTC. The chain has TRBV25-1 and TRBJ2-6; D might be TRBD1 (5 bases). V lost 2 bases and J 4 bases, leaving 12 bases between the germline ends. Germline CDR1 reads MGHDK; CDR2 reads SYGVNS. This CDR3 is built from 16 residues.

The V gene is TRBV6-5, the J gene TRBJ1-1; 9 nucleotides line up with TRBD1. Unmatched junction bases numbered 2, after V lost 9 bases and J lost 3 bases. CDR3 length: 12 amino acids. Germline values: CDR1 MNHEY, CDR2 SVGAGI. The CDR3 DNA follows: TGTGCCAGTTGGGACAGGGACACTGAAGCTTTCTTT. Its protein product is CASWDRDTEAFF.

This chain joins TRBV19 and TRBJ2-2; D possibly corresponds to TRBD2 (5 bases). This CDR3 has 15 residues. Trimming stripped 7 bases from V and 3 bases from J, with 15 bases between. In germline, CDR1 is LNHDA, CDR2 SQIVND (reference sequence). The CDR3 bases are TGTGCCAGTACCAAGCGACTACCCGACACCGGGGAGCTGTTTTTT. Amino acid sequence: CASTKRLPDTGELFF.

The V call is TRBV7-8, the J call TRBJ1-1; D is perhaps TRBD1 (6 bases). The V end lost 5 bases, the J end lost 5 bases, and 12 bases lay between the germline ends. Germline V gene lookup returns CDR1 SGHVS and CDR2 FQNEAQ. The CDR3 is made up of 13 amino acids. The CDR3 region is CASSRRGGTEAFF. The CDR3 nucleotides are TGTGCCAGCAGCCGCAGGGGAGGGACTGAAGCTTTCTTT.

The chain uses TRBV18 and TRBJ1-1, with 9 bases fitting TRBD1. The CDR3 has 18 amino acids. Germline V gene lookup returns CDR1 KGHSH and CDR2 LQKENI. The J segment lost 1 base and the V segment lost 4 bases, leaving 13 bases of the junction unmatched. In nucleotides, the CDR3 is TGTGCCAGCTCACTCCTCCCCAGGACAGGGGATGCGAACACTGAAGCTTTCTTT. It translates to CASSLLPRTGDANTEAFF.

V and J are TRBV21-1 and TRBJ2-1; TRBD2 was called by the table and not checked on the DNA. TRBV21-1 is a known pseudogene. This CDR3 is 16 amino acids long. CDR3 sequence reads: CASSKALSGRIHEQFF. The CDR3 DNA reads as TGTGCCAGCAGCAAAGCGCTCAGCGGGAGGATCCATGAGCAGTTCTTC.

The DNA for the CDR3 is TGTGCCAGCAGTTTTGGGCGTACCAACTCCTACAATGAGCAGTTCTTC. Translated: CASSFGRTNSYNEQFF. The rearrangement links TRBV27 to TRBJ2-1, with no clear D. Per the germline V gene, CDR1 is MNHEY and CDR2 is SMNVEV (reference sequence). The CDR3 spans 16 residues. Deletions cut 3 bases from V and 0 bases from J, with 12 bases between.

The V and J genes are TRBV28 and TRBJ2-3; TRBD2 matches at 12 bases. The V segment lost 4 bases and the J segment 4 bases; nucleotides outside the gene matches: 6. CDR1 is MDHEN and CDR2 is SYDVKM in the germline V gene. The CDR3 consists of 16 residues. CDR3 in DNA: TGTGCCAGCAGTTACAGACTAGCGGGGGCTTCAGATACGCAGTATTTT. Translating gives CASSYRLAGASDTQYF.

The table lists this clone with a count of one. This chain joins TRBV19 and TRBJ2-2; a possible D gene is TRBD2 (6 bases). Germline-derived CDR1 and CDR2 are LNHDA and SQIVND (reference sequence). The CDR3 loop spans 15 amino acids. V was cut by 6 bases and J by 5 bases, with 16 bases left in between. The CDR3 coding sequence is TGTGCCAGTAGGGGACCGGGGCGGGAAACCGGGGAGCTGTTTTTT. This gives the protein CASRGPGRETGELFF. The full variable domain, completed using reference TRBV19 and TRBJ2-2, is DGGITQSPKYLFRKEGQNVTLSCEQNLNHDAMYWYRQDPGQGLRLIYYSQIVNDFQKGDIAEGYSVSREKKESFPLTVTSAQKNPTAFYLCASRGPGRETGELFFGEGSRLTVL.

V usage is TRBV29-1 and J usage is TRBJ1-5; the D gene is possibly TRBD1 (5 bases). In germline, CDR1 is SQVTM, CDR2 ANQGSEA. Deletions cut 7 bases from V and 3 bases from J, with 13 bases between. The CDR3 contains 13 residues. The CDR3 protein is CSALGQPNQPQHF. The CDR3 DNA is TGCAGCGCTCTAGGACAACCCAATCAGCCCCAGCATTTT.

V gene TRBV28 combines with J gene TRBJ1-2, with TRBD1 matching 11 bases. Per the germline V gene, CDR1 is MDHEN and CDR2 is SYDVKM. The length of the CDR3 is 15 residues. After removal of 4 bases from V and 4 bases from J, the junction contained 5 bases not matched to a gene. The CDR3 nucleotides read TGTGCCAGCAGTTCGGGACAGGGGGGCATCTATGGCTACACCTTC. This sequence encodes CASSSGQGGIYGYTF.

This chain joins TRBV5-4 and TRBJ2-5; 14 bases align to TRBD2. The CDR3 totals 16 residues. V shed 3 bases, J shed 5 bases, and the junction held 6 bases outside the gene matches. In germline, CDR1 is SGHNT, CDR2 YYREEE (reference sequence). The CDR3 DNA follows: TGTGCCAGCAGCTGGGGCGGGACTAGCGGGAGTGAGACCCAGTACTTC. Translation gives CASSWGGTSGSETQYF.

This rearrangement joins TRBV25-1 to TRBJ2-2; D may be TRBD1 (5 bases). This CDR3 has 15 amino acids. V lost 0 bases and J lost 7, with 12 bases in between. Germline loops: CDR1 MGHDK, CDR2 SYGVNS. The chain's CDR3 is CASSEYIGQGGELFF. CDR3 DNA: TGTGCCAGCAGTGAATATATCGGGCAGGGCGGGGAGCTGTTTTTT. The full variable domain, in which reference TRBV25-1 and TRBJ2-2 provide the parts outside the CDR3, is EADIYQTPRYLVIGTGKKITLECSQTMGHDKMYWYQQDPGMELHLIHYSYGVNSTEKGDLSSESTVSRIRTEHFPLTLESARPSHTSQYLCASSEYIGQGGELFFGEGSRLTVL.

The V and J genes are TRBV6-5 and TRBJ2-1, with D perhaps matching TRBD2 (5 bases). The germline V gene has CDR1 MNHEY and CDR2 SVGAGI. V lost 7 bases and J 0 bases, leaving 10 bases between the germline ends. The CDR3 consists of 14 residues. The CDR3 nucleotides read TGTGCCAGCATGAGGGCCCCCTCCTACAATGAGCAGTTCTTC. As protein: CASMRAPSYNEQFF.

The V gene is TRBV3-1 (or the pseudogene TRBV3-2), the J gene TRBJ2-3; a weak D match, TRBD2 (6 bases). With 3 bases removed from V and 0 bases from J, the gap between germline ends came to 13 bases. Germline assignment: CDR1 LGHDT and CDR2 YNNKEL (reference sequence). This CDR3 is built from 16 residues. The CDR3 loop reads CASSHGESGSTDTQYF. CDR3 DNA sequence: TGTGCCAGCAGCCACGGGGAAAGCGGGAGCACAGATACGCAGTATTTT.

The chain carries TRBV2 and TRBJ2-3, with TRBD2 matching 11 bases. The CDR3 covers 15 residues. Per germline, CDR1 SNHLY and CDR2 FYNNEI. V lost 2 bases to trimming and J lost 5 bases; unmatched junction nucleotides: 3. This CDR3 is CASSETGTSGDTQYF. The CDR3 nucleotides read TGTGCCAGCAGTGAAACCGGGACTAGCGGAGATACGCAGTATTTT.

This chain links TRBV12-3 or TRBV12-4 with TRBJ1-5; no clear D. Trimming removed 5 bases from V and 9 bases from J, with 11 bases in between. This CDR3 has 12 residues. The DNA of the CDR3 is TGTGCCAGCAGTCCAATGATCAGGCCCCAGCATTTT. Its translation is CASSPMIRPQHF.

The V gene is TRBV10-2, the J gene TRBJ2-7; TRBD1 is a possible D gene (5 bases). CDR3 length equals 14 residues. V was pared by 3 bases and J by 6 bases, with 15 bases between. CDR1 WSHSY and CDR2 SAAADI come from the germline V gene. The CDR3, as DNA: TGCGCCAGCAGTGATACGAAGGGGCTGGGCGAGCAGTACTTC. It encodes CASSDTKGLGEQYF.

The rearrangement uses TRBV9 and TRBJ1-2, with TRBD1 identical over 7 bases. The CDR3 totals 14 residues. After removal of 0 bases from V and 4 bases from J, the junction contained 3 bases not matched to a gene. Looked up from germline, CDR1 is SGDLS and CDR2 is YYNGEE. The CDR3 sequence is CASSVAGGIYGYTF. CDR3 sequence (DNA): TGTGCCAGCAGCGTAGCAGGGGGAATCTATGGCTACACCTTC.

This chain links TRBV11-2 with TRBJ2-7, with D possibly matching TRBD2 (6 bases). V was clipped by 5 bases and J by 1 base, with 12 bases between them. This CDR3 has 14 amino acids. The germline V gene has CDR1 SGHAT and CDR2 FQNNGV. The CDR3 DNA reads as TGTGCCAGCAGCCCCCTAGCGCCTTCCTACGAGCAGTACTTC. Protein: CASSPLAPSYEQYF.

J is TRBJ2-1 and V is TRBV4-2; TRBD1 matches 7 bases. Looked up from germline, CDR1 is LGHNA and CDR2 is YNFKEQ. The CDR3 spans 13 residues. V lost 4 bases and J lost 8; bases outside the gene matches: 5. CDR3 sequence reads: CASSRRTGDEQFF. CDR3 bases: TGTGCCAGCAGCCGCAGGACAGGAGATGAGCAGTTCTTC.

The chain recombines TRBV4-1 with TRBJ2-7, with 7 bases identical to TRBD1. Germline trimming cut 0 bases from V and 7 bases from J; bases unmatched to any gene: 9. The CDR3 has 15 residues. Germline CDR1 MGHRA, CDR2 YSYEKL. The CDR3 spells CASSQEPGQSQEQYF. CDR3 DNA sequence: TGCGCCAGCAGCCAAGAGCCGGGACAGAGCCAAGAGCAGTACTTC.

This chain links TRBV6-1 with TRBJ1-5, with 7 positions matching TRBD1. The CDR3 totals 13 residues. V shed 3 bases and J 11 bases; nucleotides not matched to a gene: 7. Germline loops: CDR1 MNHNS, CDR2 SASEGT. The CDR3 loop reads CASSDTRDSAQHF. CDR3 nucleotides: TGTGCCAGCAGTGATACCCGGGACAGCGCCCAGCATTTT.

The chain employs TRBV29-1 and TRBJ2-1; tentative D call: TRBD1 (6 bases). The V end lost 6 bases, the J end lost 7 bases, and 10 bases lay between the germline ends. This CDR3 comprises 11 residues. Looked up from germline, CDR1 is SQVTM and CDR2 is ANQGSEA. CDR3 sequence: CSVRGGNEQFF. The CDR3 DNA reads as TGCAGCGTGCGAGGGGGTAATGAGCAGTTCTTC.